The source of this TCR beta chain is a study of cytomegalovirus exposure and HLA in healthy donors. The PCR employed 60 Vbeta primers together with 13 Jbeta primers. Profiled with immunoSEQ multiplex PCR; TCRdb holds only in-frame clones, not every one. The sample records about 160,000 clones, approximately 78% being singletons. The CDR3 is 15 residues long. The V end lost 4 bases, the J end lost 5 bases, and 16 bases lay between the germline ends. Looked up from germline, CDR1 is SGHTA and CDR2 is FQGTGA. The source material was PBMCs. The chain is built from TRBV7-3 and TRBJ2-3; D might be TRBD2 (7 bases). The TCR comes from a girl aged 2 to 9 in good health and CMV-seropositive. As DNA, the CDR3 is TGTGCCAGCAGCTGGGGGGGGGCTGAGGAAGATACGCAGTATTTT. This codes for CASSWGGAEEDTQYF.